A selection of T cell receptor beta chains follows, all from one sample in a study of memory CD4+ T cells and cytomegalovirus serostatus. Some clones are missing from TCRdb's copy, which holds only in-frame ones; the method was immunoSEQ multiplex PCR. The sample holds 54,000 or so clones, roughly 81% seen once. Sequenced sample: memory CD4+ T cells from blood. Receptors were obtained from an adult in good health and CMV-seronegative. Both conserved end residues are part of each CDR3. A D gene is named only where the DNA matches it firmly. Clone size is not always given. Where it is, it says once, few, many or a class for expanded clones.

clone_size | d_call | j_call | v_call | cdr3_aa | cdr3_nt
- | - | TRBJ2-7 | TRBV10-3 | CATAGTKPYEQYF | TGTGCCACCGCCGGGACAAAACCCTACGAGCAGTACTTC
- | - | TRBJ1-5 | TRBV7-9 | CASSSGQSPQHF | TGTGCCAGCAGCAGCGGACAGTCGCCCCAGCATTTT
- | - | TRBJ2-7 | TRBV20-1 | CSSAPFGEQYF | TGCAGCTCAGCCCCTTTCGGAGAGCAGTACTTC
- | - | TRBJ1-4 | TRBV5-5 | CASSLSGQSYNEKLFF | TGTGCCAGCAGCTTATCGGGACAAAGTTATAATGAAAAACTGTTTTTT
- | - | TRBJ2-2 | TRBV11-3 | CASSLVGHLINTGELFF | TGTGCCAGCAGCTTAGTGGGACACCTCATAAACACCGGGGAGCTGTTTTTT
- | - | TRBJ1-3 | TRBV7-6 | CASSLALGGVGGNTIYF | TGTGCCAGCAGCTTAGCGCTGGGAGGTGTCGGTGGAAACACCATATATTTT
few | - | TRBJ1-1 | TRBV5-1 | CASSPDMPSPRTEAFF | TGCGCCAGCAGCCCCGACATGCCCAGCCCTAGGACTGAAGCTTTCTTT
- | - | TRBJ1-1 | TRBV5-1 | CASSLRGTNTEAFF | TGCGCCAGCAGCTTGCGGGGGACGAACACTGAAGCTTTCTTT
- | TRBD1 | TRBJ2-7 | TRBV30 | CAWGQGGKPFF | TGTGCCTGGGGACAGGGTGGGAAACCCTTCTTC
- | - | TRBJ2-1 | TRBV28 | CASSLPTIRTATYNEQFF | TGTGCCAGCAGTTTACCAACAATCAGGACAGCAACCTACAATGAGCAGTTCTTC